This TCR beta chain was sequenced during a study of blood T cell repertoires in COVID-19. Turning to the study itself: Sites across the United States, Italy and Spain contributed samples from acute and convalescent COVID-19.

The table came from immunoSEQ multiplex PCR; TCRdb's copy has only in-frame clones and leaves some out. The sample carries a few hundred thousand clones, 70% to 90% recorded once. Trimming cost V 3 bases and J 3 bases, with 12 bases left between them. This CDR3 has 15 residues. Germline V gene data show CDR1 as SGHTA and CDR2 as FQGNSA. Everyone who took part was about 18 to 90 years old, and they came from about 25 US areas. This chain links TRBV7-2 with TRBJ2-1; D is uncertain. The origin of this receptor is a woman aged 18-30 years who had been exposed to COVID-19. The source material was PBMCs or T cells enriched from blood (not recorded which). The CDR3 DNA follows: TGTGCCAGCAGCTTGCTTCTAGTCTACTACAATGAGCAGTTCTTC. It translates to CASSLLLVYYNEQFF.